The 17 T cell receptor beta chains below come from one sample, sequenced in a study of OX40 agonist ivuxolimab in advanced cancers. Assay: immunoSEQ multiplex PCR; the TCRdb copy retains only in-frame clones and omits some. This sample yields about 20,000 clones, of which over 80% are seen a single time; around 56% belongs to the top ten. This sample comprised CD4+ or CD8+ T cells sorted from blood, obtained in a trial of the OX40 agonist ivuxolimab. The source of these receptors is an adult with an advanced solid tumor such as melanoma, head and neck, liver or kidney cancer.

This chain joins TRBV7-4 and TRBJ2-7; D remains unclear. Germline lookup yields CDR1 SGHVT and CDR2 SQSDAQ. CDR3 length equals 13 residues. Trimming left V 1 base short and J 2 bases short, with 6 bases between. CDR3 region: CASSLGEPYEQYF. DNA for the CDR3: TGTGCCAGCAGCTTAGGGGAACCCTACGAGCAGTACTTC.

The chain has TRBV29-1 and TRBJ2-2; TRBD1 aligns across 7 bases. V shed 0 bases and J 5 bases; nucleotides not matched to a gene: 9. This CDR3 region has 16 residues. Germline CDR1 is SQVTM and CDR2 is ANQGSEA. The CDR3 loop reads CSVEEDTGDGTGELFF. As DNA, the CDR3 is TGCAGCGTTGAAGAGGATACAGGGGATGGAACCGGGGAGCTGTTTTTT.

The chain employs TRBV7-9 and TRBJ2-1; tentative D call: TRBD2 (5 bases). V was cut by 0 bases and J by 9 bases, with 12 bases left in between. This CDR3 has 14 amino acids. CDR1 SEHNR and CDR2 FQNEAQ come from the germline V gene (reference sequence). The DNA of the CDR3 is TGTGCCAGCAGCTTAGCGGACTTAGTTTTTGAGCAGTTCTTC. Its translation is CASSLADLVFEQFF.

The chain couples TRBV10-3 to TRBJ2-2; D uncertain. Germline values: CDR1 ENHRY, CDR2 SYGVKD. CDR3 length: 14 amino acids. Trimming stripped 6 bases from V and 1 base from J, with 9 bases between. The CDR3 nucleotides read TGTGCCATCAGAGTGGGAATGAACACCGGGGAGCTGTTTTTT. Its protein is CAIRVGMNTGELFF.

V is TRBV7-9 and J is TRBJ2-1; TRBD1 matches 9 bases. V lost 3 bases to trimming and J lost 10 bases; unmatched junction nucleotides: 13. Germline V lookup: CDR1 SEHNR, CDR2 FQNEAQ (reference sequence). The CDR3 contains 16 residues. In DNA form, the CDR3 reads TGTGCCAGCAGCTTTGGGGCAGGACAGGGGCCCCCCGAGCAGTTCTTC. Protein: CASSFGAGQGPPEQFF.

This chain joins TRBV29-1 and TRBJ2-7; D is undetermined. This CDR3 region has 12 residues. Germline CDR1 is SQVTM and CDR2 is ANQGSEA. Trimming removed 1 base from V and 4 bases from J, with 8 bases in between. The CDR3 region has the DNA TGCAGCGTTGAAGGCCCGACATACGAGCAGTACTTC. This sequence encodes CSVEGPTYEQYF.

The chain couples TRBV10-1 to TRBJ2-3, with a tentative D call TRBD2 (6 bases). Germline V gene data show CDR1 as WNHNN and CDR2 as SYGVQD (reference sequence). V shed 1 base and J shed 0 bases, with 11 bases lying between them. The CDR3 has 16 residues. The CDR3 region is CASSEWRETSTDTQYF. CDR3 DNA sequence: TGCGCCAGCAGTGAGTGGAGGGAAACTAGCACAGATACGCAGTATTTT.

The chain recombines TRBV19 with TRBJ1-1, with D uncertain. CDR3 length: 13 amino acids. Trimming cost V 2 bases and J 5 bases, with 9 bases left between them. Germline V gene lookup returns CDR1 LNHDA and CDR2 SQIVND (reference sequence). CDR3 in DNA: TGTGCCAGTAGTATACTACTCGCTACTGAAGCTTTCTTT. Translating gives CASSILLATEAFF.

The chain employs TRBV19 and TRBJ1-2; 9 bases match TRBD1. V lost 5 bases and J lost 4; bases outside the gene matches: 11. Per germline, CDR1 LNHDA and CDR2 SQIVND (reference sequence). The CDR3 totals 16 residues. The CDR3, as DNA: TGTGCCAGTAGTTTCTGGACAGGGGCCGCGCTCTATGGCTACACCTTC. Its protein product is CASSFWTGAALYGYTF.

CDR3 bases: TGCGCCAGCAGCCAAGAGGACAGGGGTACAGATACGCAGTATTTT. As protein: CASSQEDRGTDTQYF. The V gene is TRBV4-1, the J gene TRBJ2-3; 9 bases are a match to TRBD1. CDR3 length: 15 residues. Unmatched junction bases numbered 1, after V lost 0 bases and J lost 3 bases. CDR1 is MGHRA, CDR2 YSYEKL, per germline.

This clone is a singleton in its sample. The chain's CDR3 is CASSLDDSGRAYYEQYF. The CDR3 bases are TGTGCCAGCAGCTTAGATGATTCAGGACGGGCCTACTACGAGCAGTACTTC. The chain is built from TRBV7-9 and TRBJ2-7; no definite D call. Trimming pared 1 base from V and 3 bases from J, leaving 19 bases between. Germline values: CDR1 SEHNR, CDR2 FQNEAQ (reference sequence). The CDR3 covers 17 residues. Full variable domain (rest looked up from reference TRBV7-9 and TRBJ2-7): DTGVSQNPRHKITKRGQNVTFRCDPISEHNRLYWYRQTLGQGPEFLTYFQNEAQLEKSRLLSDRFSAERPKGSFSTLEIQRTEQGDSAMYLCASSLDDSGRAYYEQYFGPGTRLTVT.

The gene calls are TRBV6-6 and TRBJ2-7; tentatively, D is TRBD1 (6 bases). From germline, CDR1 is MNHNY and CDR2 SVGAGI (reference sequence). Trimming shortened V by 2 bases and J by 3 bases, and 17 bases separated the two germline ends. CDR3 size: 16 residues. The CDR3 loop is CASSYDQDRMSYEQYF. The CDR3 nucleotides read TGTGCCAGCAGTTACGATCAAGACAGGATGAGCTACGAGCAGTACTTC.

CDR3 nucleotides: TGTGCCAGCAGCGTAATAGACGGACCCTACGAGCAGTACTTC. Translated: CASSVIDGPYEQYF. The gene calls are TRBV7-2 and TRBJ2-7; the D is unclear. The V end lost 5 bases, the J end lost 2 bases, and 13 bases lay between the germline ends. This CDR3 has 14 amino acids. CDR1 and CDR2 from the germline V gene are SGHTA and FQGNSA.

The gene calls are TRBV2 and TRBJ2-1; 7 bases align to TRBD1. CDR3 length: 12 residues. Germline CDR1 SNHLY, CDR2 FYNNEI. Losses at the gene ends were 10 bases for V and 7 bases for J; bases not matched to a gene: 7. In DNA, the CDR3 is TGTGCCACCCTCGAACAGGGGAATGAGCAGTTCTTC. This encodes CATLEQGNEQFF.

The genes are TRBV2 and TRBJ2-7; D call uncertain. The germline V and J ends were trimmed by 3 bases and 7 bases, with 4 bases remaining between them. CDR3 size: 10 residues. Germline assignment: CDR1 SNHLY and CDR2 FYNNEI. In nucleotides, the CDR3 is TGTGCCAGCAGTGATGGGGAGCAGTACTTC. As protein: CASSDGEQYF.

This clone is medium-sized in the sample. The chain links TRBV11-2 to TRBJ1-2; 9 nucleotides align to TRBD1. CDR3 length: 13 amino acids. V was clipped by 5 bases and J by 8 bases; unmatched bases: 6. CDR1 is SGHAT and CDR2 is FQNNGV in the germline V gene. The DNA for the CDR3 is TGTGCCAGCAGCATGGGGACAGGGTCGGGCTACACCTTC. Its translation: CASSMGTGSGYTF.

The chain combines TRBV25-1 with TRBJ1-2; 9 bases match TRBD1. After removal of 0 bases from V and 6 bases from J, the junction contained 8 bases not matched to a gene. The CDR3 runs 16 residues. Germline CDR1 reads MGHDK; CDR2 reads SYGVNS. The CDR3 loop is CASSEYRERDRDGYTF. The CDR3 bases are TGTGCCAGCAGTGAATATAGGGAGCGGGACAGGGATGGCTACACCTTC.